What follows is one T cell receptor (beta chain) and its context. This sample was taken from a study of blood T cell repertoires in COVID-19. The germline CDR1 and CDR2 sequences are SNHLY and FYNNEI. Trimming cost V 3 bases and J 9 bases, with 18 bases left between them. This CDR3 contains 15 residues. Repertoires were generated with immunoSEQ multiplex PCR, while TCRdb's copy carries only in-frame clones and drops some. Of 25,000 to 30,000 clones in the sample, over 75% are singletons; the top ten hold 5.9%. Specimen: peripheral blood. J is TRBJ2-1 and V is TRBV2, with D tentatively TRBD2 (5 bases). The TCR was taken from a human donor in a cohort sampled during active COVID-19. This chain's CDR3 is CASSDVSSGFLEQFF. DNA for the CDR3: TGTGCCAGCAGTGATGTTAGTTCGGGATTTCTTGAGCAGTTCTTC.